This T cell receptor (beta chain) appears in the sequencing data of a study of radiation and T cells in renal cell carcinoma (TCRdb year 2020). Background for the entire study: Samples came from a clinical trial, in which primary renal cell carcinomas received 15 Gy stereotactic body radiation therapy followed by nephrectomy 4 weeks later. In total, approximately 53 samples underwent TCR beta sequencing: 25 or so tumors plus 27 peripheral blood samples. A total of approximately 3,800,000 unique CDR3 nucleotide sequences, encoding roughly 3,000,000 unique CDR3 amino acid sequences, were found across all 50 or so samples. General study outcomes and caveats: Because pretreatment tumor biopsies were not available, the baseline intratumoral presence of clonotypes could not be determined. The single-armed trial design could not address effects of radiation dose or scheduling on the TCR repertoire. In blood, the top tumor clonotypes increased between baseline and 2 weeks post-radiation and then shrank by 4 weeks, which suggests that tumor-resident clones expanded only transiently. Tracking of blood repertoire dynamics stopped at roughly 4 weeks after treatment, with no follow-up past that point.

The immunoSEQ kit was used, according to the manufacturer's recommendations, to generate TCR beta libraries from genomic DNA. For library preparation, a first multiplex PCR was performed with proprietary primers, followed by a second PCR in which unique barcodes were added, and bead cleanups were performed after each round. A positive control reaction and a negative control reaction, both provided in the kit, were run with every batch of samples. The final libraries underwent checking on an Agilent 4200 TapeStation D1000 ScreenTape, volumetric pooling, and quantification by qPCR. Sequencing was performed on an Illumina NextSeq500 using a MidOutput 150-cycle cartridge, with 156 Read1 cycles, 15 Index1 cycles, and the kit custom primers. The pooled library was loaded at approximately 1 pM, with an approximately 21% PhiX control spiked in. Regarding the original processing steps: Vendor-processed data were analyzed in R, and a clonotype was defined as all T cells sharing the same CDR3 nucleotide sequence. For clone abundance analyses, frequencies were normalized to the 10,000 most abundant clones per sample. Before analysis, public T cell clones were removed, and these numbered fewer than five per sample on average. Tumor-enriched and baseline blood-enriched clonotypes were defined by at least a 32-fold difference in abundance between compartments. A beta-binomial differential abundance model was applied to find clonotypes that expanded or contracted between blood time points. Tumor-blood repertoire similarity was measured with the Baroni-Urbani and Buser coefficient, and groups were compared using two-tailed Wilcoxon tests in R. TCRdb re-hosts the immuneACCESS table, in-frame sequences only. Its copies lack some clones; in the studies checked, an unresolved V gene accounts for under half of them, and the cause for the rest is not known. V, J and clone size derive from that table, while D and trimming were established from the DNA sequence. The sample table shows around 140,000 clones, and about nine tenths are seen once. The top ten hold roughly 4.1% of the sample.

Counted from cysteine to phenylalanine, this CDR3 has 15 amino acids. Only the CDR3 portion is preserved as DNA: 45 bases, with reading frame beginning at the first base. Trimmed from V: 3 bases; trimmed from J: 1 base; junction bases lacking a gene match: 1. Via the germline V gene, CDR1 is SNHLY and CDR2 FYNNEI. Reading the label with the study, this specimen's time point is: baseline pretreatment blood. In the paper's terms, the treatment or condition label means: 15 Gy SBRT to primary tumor, nephrectomy 4 weeks later. To follow tumor-enriched clonotypes, serial peripheral blood was collected from radiation-treated patients at baseline and at 2 weeks and 4 weeks after SBRT. All patients had renal cell carcinoma with clear cell pathology. The QIAamp DNA Blood Mini Kit (Qiagen) was used to prepare genomic DNA for TCR sequencing. Samples were included in the analyses only if all quality control checks were passed.

Of note for this clone: Its antigen is unknown. No per-base quality is available; no much larger clone lies one base away.

Here the chain combines TRBV2 and TRBJ2-2; 8 middle bases align to TRBD2. The origin of this receptor is a woman in her sixties or seventies with renal cell carcinoma. Sequences were derived from blood, sampled from a patient whose treatment included radiotherapy and nephrectomy. CDR3 protein: CASSELAGNTGELFF. The nucleotides read TGTGCCAGCAGTGAGCTAGCGGGGAACACCGGGGAGCTGTTTTTT.